Reported below is one T cell receptor (beta chain). This CDR3 has 13 residues. The trim removed 2 bases at V and 5 bases at J, leaving 5 bases unmatched. The germline V gene has CDR1 GTSNPN and CDR2 SVGIG (reference sequence). The entry originates in a study of blood T cell repertoires in COVID-19. Only in-frame clones appear in the TCRdb table, and some are missing; sequencing was by immunoSEQ multiplex PCR. This table holds hundreds of thousands of clones, 86% found once. This sequence joins TRBV30 and TRBJ2-7; 8 bases are a match to TRBD1. The specimen sequenced was peripheral blood. This sequence was found in a woman aged 50 to 65 with acute or convalescent COVID-19. The CDR3 DNA reads TGTGCCTGGAGTTGGACAGGGTCGAACGAGCAGTACTTC. Its protein product is CAWSWTGSNEQYF.